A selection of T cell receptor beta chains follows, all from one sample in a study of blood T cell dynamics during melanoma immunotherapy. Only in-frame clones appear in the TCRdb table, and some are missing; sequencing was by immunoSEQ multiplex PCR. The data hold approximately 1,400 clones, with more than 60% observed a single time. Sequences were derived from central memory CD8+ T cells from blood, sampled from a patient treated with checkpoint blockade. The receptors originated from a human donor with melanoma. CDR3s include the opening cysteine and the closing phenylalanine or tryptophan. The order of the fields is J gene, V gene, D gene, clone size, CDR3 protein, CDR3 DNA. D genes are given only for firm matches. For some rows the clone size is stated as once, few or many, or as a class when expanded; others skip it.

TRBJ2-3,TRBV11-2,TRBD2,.,CASSDGTRPDTQYF,TGTGCCAGCAGCGACGGGACTAGACCAGATACGCAGTATTTT
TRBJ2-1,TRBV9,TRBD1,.,CASSLRPTGGAGNEQFF,TGTGCCAGCAGCCTACGCCCCACAGGGGGCGCAGGCAATGAGCAGTTCTTC
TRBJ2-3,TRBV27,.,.,CASSLYASGNTQYF,TGTGCCAGCAGTTTATATGCTAGTGGGAATACGCAGTATTTT
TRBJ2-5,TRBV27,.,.,CASSSPGALETQYF,TGTGCCAGCAGTTCCCCCGGGGCCCTAGAGACCCAGTACTTC
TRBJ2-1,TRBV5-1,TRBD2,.,CASKPGRAGYNEQFF,TGCGCCAGCAAACCGGGGAGGGCCGGGTACAATGAGCAGTTCTTC
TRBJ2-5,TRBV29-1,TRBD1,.,CSVRPGTGGRETQYF,TGCAGCGTCCGACCGGGGACAGGGGGGAGAGAGACCCAGTACTTC
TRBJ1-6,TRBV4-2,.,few,CASSQEFRSYNSPLHF,TGTGCCAGCAGCCAAGAGTTCCGCTCCTATAATTCACCCCTCCACTTT
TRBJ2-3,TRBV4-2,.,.,CASSQAIQDTQYF,TGTGCCAGCAGCCAAGCCATCCAGGATACGCAGTATTTT
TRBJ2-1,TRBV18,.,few,CASSPPGTGMLNEQFF,TGTGCCAGCTCACCCCCCGGGACTGGGATGCTCAATGAGCAGTTCTTC
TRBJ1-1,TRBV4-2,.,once,CASSQAGQSSPPNTEAFF,TGTGCCAGCAGCCAAGCGGGGCAATCGAGCCCACCCAACACTGAAGCTTTCTTT
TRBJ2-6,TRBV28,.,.,CASTGQGNSGANVLTF,TGTGCCAGCACTGGTCAGGGGAATTCTGGGGCCAACGTCCTGACTTTC
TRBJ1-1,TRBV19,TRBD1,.,CASSLTGAMAPSSEAFF,TGTGCCAGTAGCCTTACAGGGGCAATGGCCCCGTCCAGTGAAGCTTTCTTT
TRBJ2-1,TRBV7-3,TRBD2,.,CASSSPRQREFVNEQFF,TGTGCCAGCAGCTCCCCCCGCCAGCGGGAGTTCGTCAATGAGCAGTTCTTC
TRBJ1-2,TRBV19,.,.,CASRSSGLGYTF,TGTGCCAGTAGGTCCTCAGGGCTTGGCTACACCTTC
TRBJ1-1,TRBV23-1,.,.,CASCPKGAFF,TGCGCCAGCTGCCCAAAAGGAGCTTTCTTT
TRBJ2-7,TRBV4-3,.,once,CASSQDANSREQYF,TGCGCCAGCAGCCAAGACGCAAATTCCCGCGAGCAGTACTTC
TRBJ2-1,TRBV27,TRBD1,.,CASSLSGQYNEQFF,TGTGCCAGCAGTTTGTCGGGACAGTACAATGAGCAGTTCTTC
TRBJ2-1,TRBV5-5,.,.,CASSGGWFNARYNEQFF,TGTGCCAGCAGCGGTGGGTGGTTCAACGCCCGGTACAATGAGCAGTTCTTC
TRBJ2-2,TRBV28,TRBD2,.,CASSLPDHRSAGVRSTGELFF,TGTGCCAGCAGTTTACCCGATCATCGGTCGGCGGGAGTGCGAAGCACCGGGGAGCTGTTTTTT
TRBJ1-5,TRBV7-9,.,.,CASSADRSQHF,TGTGCCAGCAGCGCTGACCGGTCCCAGCATTTT
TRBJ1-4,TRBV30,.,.,CAWSVGVGGNEKLFF,TGTGCCTGGAGTGTTGGGGTTGGGGGTAATGAAAAACTGTTTTTT
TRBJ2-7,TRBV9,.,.,CASSVVSGGEQYF,TGTGCCAGCAGCGTAGTCTCAGGGGGGGAGCAGTACTTC
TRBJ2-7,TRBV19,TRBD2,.,CASSMSGRAYEQYF,TGTGCCAGTAGTATGAGCGGGAGGGCTTACGAGCAGTACTTC
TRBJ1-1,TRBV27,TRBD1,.,CASSTQGANTEAFF,TGTGCCAGCAGTACACAGGGGGCGAACACTGAAGCTTTCTTT
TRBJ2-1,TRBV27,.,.,CASSFRAGSYNEQFF,TGTGCCAGCAGTTTTCGCGCCGGGAGCTACAATGAGCAGTTCTTC
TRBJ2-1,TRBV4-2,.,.,CASSQGTGIHEQFF,TGTGCCAGCAGCCAAGGAACAGGGATACATGAGCAGTTCTTC